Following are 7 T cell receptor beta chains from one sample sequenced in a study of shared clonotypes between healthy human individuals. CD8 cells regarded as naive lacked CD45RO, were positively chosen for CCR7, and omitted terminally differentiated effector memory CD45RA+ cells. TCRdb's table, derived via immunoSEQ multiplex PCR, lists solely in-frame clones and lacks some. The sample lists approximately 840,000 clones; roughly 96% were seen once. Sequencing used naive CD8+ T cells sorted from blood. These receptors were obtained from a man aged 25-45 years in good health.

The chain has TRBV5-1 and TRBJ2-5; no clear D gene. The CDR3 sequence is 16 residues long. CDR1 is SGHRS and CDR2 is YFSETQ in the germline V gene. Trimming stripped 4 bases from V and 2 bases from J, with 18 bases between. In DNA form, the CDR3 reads TGCGCCAGCAGCCCCCATGTGGGTGGCAGACAAGAGACCCAGTACTTC. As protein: CASSPHVGGRQETQYF. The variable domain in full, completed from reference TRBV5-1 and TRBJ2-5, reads KAGVTQTPRYLIKTRGQQVTLSCSPISGHRSVSWYQQTPGQGLQFLFEYFSETQRNKGNFPGRFSGRQFSNSRSEMNVSTLELGDSALYLCASSPHVGGRQETQYFGPGTRLLVL.

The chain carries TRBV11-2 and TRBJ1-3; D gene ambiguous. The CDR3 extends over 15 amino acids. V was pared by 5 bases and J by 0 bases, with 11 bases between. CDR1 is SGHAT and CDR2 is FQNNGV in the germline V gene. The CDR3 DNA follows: TGTGCCAGCAGCCCCATCCTGAACTCTGGAAACACCATATATTTT. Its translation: CASSPILNSGNTIYF.

The CDR3 is CASSLEPGYQPQHF. CDR3 in DNA: TGTGCCAGCAGCTTAGAGCCAGGGTACCAGCCCCAGCATTTT. The chain employs TRBV7-2 and TRBJ1-5; D possibly corresponds to TRBD1 (5 bases). Per germline, CDR1 SGHTA and CDR2 FQGNSA. V lost 1 base and J lost 7, with 11 bases in between. The CDR3 has 14 residues.

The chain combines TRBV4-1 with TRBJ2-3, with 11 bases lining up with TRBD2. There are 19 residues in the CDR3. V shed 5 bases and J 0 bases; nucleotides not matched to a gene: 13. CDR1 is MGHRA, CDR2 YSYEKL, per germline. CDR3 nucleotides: TGCGCCAGCAGCGGCTCCACTAGCGGGAGTTTCCCTAGCACAGATACGCAGTATTTT. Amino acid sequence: CASSGSTSGSFPSTDTQYF.

The DNA for the CDR3 is TGTGCCAGCAGCTACCGCCTCTGGGGCGAGCAGTACTTC. Protein: CASSYRLWGEQYF. The rearrangement uses TRBV9 and TRBJ2-7; D gene uncertain. This CDR3 spans 13 amino acids. Germline assignment: CDR1 SGDLS and CDR2 YYNGEE. The germline V and J ends were trimmed by 4 bases and 6 bases, with 14 bases remaining between them.

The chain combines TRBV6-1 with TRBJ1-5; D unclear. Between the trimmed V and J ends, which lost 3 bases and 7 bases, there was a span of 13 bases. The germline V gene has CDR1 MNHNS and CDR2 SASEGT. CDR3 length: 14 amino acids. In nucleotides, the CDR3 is TGTGCCAGCAGTGATCTATTGCCTCCCCAGCCCCAGCATTTT. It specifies CASSDLLPPQPQHF.

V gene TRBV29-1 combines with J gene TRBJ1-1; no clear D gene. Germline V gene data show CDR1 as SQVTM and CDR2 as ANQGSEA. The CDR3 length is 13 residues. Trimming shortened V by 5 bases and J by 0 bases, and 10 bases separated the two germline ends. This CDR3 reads CSVLGKLNTEAFF. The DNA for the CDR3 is TGCAGCGTTCTCGGGAAATTGAACACTGAAGCTTTCTTT. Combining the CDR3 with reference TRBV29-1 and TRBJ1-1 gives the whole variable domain SAVISQKPSRDICQRGTSLTIQCQVDSQVTMMFWYRQQPGQSLTLIATANQGSEATYESGFVIDKFPISRPNLTFSTLTVSNMSPEDSSIYLCSVLGKLNTEAFFGQGTRLTVV.